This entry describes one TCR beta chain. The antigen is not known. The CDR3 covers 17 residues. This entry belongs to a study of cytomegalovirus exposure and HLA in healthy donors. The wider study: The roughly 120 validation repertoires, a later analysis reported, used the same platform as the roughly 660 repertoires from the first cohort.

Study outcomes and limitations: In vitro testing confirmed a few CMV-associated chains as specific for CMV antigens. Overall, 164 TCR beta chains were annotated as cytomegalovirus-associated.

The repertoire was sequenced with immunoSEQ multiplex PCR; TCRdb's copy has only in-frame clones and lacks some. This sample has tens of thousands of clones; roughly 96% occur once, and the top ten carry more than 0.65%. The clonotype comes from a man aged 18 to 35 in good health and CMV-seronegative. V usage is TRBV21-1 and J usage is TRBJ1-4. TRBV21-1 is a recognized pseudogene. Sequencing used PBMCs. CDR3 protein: CASSKESRDPTNEKLFF. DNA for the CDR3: TGTGCCAGCAGCAAAGAATCCCGGGATCCAACTAATGAAAAACTGTTTTTT.